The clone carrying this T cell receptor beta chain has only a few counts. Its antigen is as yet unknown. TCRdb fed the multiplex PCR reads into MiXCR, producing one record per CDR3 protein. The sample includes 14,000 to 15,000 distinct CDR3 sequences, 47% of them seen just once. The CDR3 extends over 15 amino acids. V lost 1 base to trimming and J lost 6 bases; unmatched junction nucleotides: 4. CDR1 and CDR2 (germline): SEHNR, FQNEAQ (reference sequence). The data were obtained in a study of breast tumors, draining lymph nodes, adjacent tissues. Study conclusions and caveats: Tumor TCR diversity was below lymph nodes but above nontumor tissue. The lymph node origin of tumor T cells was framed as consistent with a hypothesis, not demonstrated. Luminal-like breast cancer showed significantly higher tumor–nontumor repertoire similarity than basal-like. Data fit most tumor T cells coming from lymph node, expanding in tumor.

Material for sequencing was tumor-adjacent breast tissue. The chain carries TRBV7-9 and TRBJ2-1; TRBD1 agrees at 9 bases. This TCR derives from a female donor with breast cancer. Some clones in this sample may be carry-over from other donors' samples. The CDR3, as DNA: TGTGCCAGCAGCTTAGGGGACAGGGTCCCCAATGAGCAGTTCTTC. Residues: CASSLGDRVPNEQFF.